The rows below give T cell receptor beta chains drawn from one sample of a study of cytomegalovirus exposure and HLA in healthy donors. The table came from immunoSEQ multiplex PCR; TCRdb's copy has only in-frame clones and leaves some out. The data hold about 140,000 clones, with over 70% observed a single time. The source material was PBMCs. The receptors were sampled from a man in his forties or fifties in good health and CMV-seronegative. Each CDR3 is given with its conserved first and last residue. Fields, in order: CDR3 DNA, CDR3 protein, V gene, clone size, D gene, J gene. D genes are given only for firm matches. Some rows mark clone size as missing; the rest say once, few, many or name a class of expanded clone.

CDR3nt: TGTGCCAGCAGGTCCGGGGGGACTGGGGCCAACGTCCTGACTTTC; CDR3aa: CASRSGGTGANVLTF; v_gene: TRBV6-5; abundance: few; d_gene: TRBD2; j_gene: TRBJ2-6
CDR3nt: TGTGCCAGCAGCGATCTAGCGGGAGGAGACACCGGGGAGCTGTTTTTT; CDR3aa: CASSDLAGGDTGELFF; v_gene: TRBV28; abundance: once; d_gene: TRBD2; j_gene: TRBJ2-2
CDR3nt: TGTGCCAGCAGTCCCCGGACAGGGGCCTCTGGAAACACCATATATTTT; CDR3aa: CASSPRTGASGNTIYF; v_gene: TRBV27; abundance: .; d_gene: TRBD1; j_gene: TRBJ1-3
CDR3nt: TGTGCCAGCAGCCCACAGGGGGCGGATCGATACACCTTC; CDR3aa: CASSPQGADRYTF; v_gene: TRBV6-1; abundance: .; d_gene: TRBD1; j_gene: TRBJ1-2
CDR3nt: TGTGCCAGCAGCTTAGAACTAGCGGTCTACGAGCAGTACTTC; CDR3aa: CASSLELAVYEQYF; v_gene: TRBV7-9; abundance: .; d_gene: TRBD2; j_gene: TRBJ2-7
CDR3nt: TGTGCCAGCAGCTTCCAGGGATCACTCTACGAGCAGTACTTC; CDR3aa: CASSFQGSLYEQYF; v_gene: TRBV7-2; abundance: once; d_gene: .; j_gene: TRBJ2-7
CDR3nt: TGTGCCAGCTCACCCTGGACAGGAAATGCTTTCTCTGGAAACACCATATATTTT; CDR3aa: CASSPWTGNAFSGNTIYF; v_gene: TRBV18; abundance: .; d_gene: TRBD1; j_gene: TRBJ1-3
CDR3nt: TGCAGCGTTGCACTTTCGGGGAACGGGAATCAGCCCCAGCATTTT; CDR3aa: CSVALSGNGNQPQHF; v_gene: TRBV29-1; abundance: .; d_gene: .; j_gene: TRBJ1-5
CDR3nt: TGTGCCAGCAGCCGCGCGAGTGGCACAGATACGCAGTATTTT; CDR3aa: CASSRASGTDTQYF; v_gene: TRBV7-2; abundance: .; d_gene: .; j_gene: TRBJ2-3
CDR3nt: TGTGCCAGCAAGACTAGCGGCTACGAGCAGTACTTC; CDR3aa: CASKTSGYEQYF; v_gene: TRBV27; abundance: .; d_gene: TRBD2; j_gene: TRBJ2-7
CDR3nt: TGTGCCAGCAGCTTTCCGGGGACAGGGGTGAACACTGAAGCTTTCTTT; CDR3aa: CASSFPGTGVNTEAFF; v_gene: TRBV7-9; abundance: large; d_gene: TRBD1; j_gene: TRBJ1-1
CDR3nt: TGTGCCAGTAGTATAGTCGGGGATTCTAATGAAAAACTGTTTTTT; CDR3aa: CASSIVGDSNEKLFF; v_gene: TRBV19; abundance: .; d_gene: .; j_gene: TRBJ1-4